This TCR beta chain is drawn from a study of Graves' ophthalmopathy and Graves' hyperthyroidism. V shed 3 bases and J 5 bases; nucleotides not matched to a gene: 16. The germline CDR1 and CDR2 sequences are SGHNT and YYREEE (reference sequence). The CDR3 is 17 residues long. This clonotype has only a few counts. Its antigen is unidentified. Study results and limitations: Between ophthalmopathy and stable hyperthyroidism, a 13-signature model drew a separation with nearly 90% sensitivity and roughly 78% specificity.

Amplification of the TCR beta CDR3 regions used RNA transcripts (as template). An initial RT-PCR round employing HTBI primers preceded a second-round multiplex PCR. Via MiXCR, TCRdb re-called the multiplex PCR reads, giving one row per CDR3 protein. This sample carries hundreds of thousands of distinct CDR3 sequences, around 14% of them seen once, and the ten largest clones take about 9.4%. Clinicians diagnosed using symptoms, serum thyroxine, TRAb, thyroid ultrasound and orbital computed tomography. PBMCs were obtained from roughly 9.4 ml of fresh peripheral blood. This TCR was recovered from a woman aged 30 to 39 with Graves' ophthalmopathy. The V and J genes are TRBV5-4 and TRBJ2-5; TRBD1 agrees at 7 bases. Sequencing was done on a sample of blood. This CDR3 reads CASSSYGTESLGETQYF. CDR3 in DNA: TGTGCCAGCAGCTCGTATGGGACAGAATCCCTGGGGGAGACCCAGTACTTC. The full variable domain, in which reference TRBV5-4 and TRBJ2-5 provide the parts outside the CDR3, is ETGVTQSPTHLIKTRGQQVTLRCSSQSGHNTVSWYQQALGQGPQFIFQYYREEENGRGNFPPRFSGLQFPNYSSELNVNALELDDSALYLCASSSYGTESLGETQYFGPGTRLLVL.